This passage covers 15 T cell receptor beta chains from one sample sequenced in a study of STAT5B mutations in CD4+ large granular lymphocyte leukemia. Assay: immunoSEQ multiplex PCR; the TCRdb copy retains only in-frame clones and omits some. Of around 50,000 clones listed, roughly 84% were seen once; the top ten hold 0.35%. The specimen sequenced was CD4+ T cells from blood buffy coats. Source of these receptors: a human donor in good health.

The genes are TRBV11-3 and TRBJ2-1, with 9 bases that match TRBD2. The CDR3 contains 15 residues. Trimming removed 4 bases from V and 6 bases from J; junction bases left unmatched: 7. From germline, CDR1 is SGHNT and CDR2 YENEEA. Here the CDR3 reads CASSSRLAETNEQFF. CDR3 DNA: TGTGCCAGCAGCTCTAGACTAGCGGAGACCAATGAGCAGTTCTTC.

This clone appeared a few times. CDR3 sequence reads: CASSSTGGWGYEQYF. Written as DNA, the CDR3 is TGTGCCAGCAGTTCCACAGGGGGCTGGGGCTACGAGCAGTACTTC. This chain joins TRBV6-5 and TRBJ2-7, with TRBD1 matching over 9 bases. The germline CDR1 and CDR2 sequences are MNHEY and SVGAGI. CDR3 length: 15 residues. The ends lost 4 bases at V and 3 bases at J; junction bases unmatched: 7.

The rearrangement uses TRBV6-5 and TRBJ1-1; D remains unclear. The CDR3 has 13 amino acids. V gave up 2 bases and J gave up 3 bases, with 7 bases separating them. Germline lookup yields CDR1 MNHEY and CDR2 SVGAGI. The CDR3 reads CASSYKGDTEAFF. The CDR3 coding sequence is TGTGCCAGCAGTTACAAGGGTGACACTGAAGCTTTCTTT.

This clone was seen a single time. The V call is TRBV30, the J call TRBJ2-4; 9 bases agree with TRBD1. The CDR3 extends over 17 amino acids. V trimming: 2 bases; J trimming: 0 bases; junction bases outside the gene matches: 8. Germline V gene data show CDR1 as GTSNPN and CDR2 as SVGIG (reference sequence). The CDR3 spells CAWSRSGTGLAKNIQYF. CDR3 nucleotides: TGTGCCTGGAGTAGATCCGGGACAGGGCTAGCCAAAAACATTCAGTACTTC.

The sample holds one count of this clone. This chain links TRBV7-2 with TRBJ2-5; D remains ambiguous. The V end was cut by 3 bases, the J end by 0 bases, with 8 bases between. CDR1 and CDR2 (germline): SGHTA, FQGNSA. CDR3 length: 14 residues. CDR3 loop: CASSFTVNQETQYF. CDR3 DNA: TGTGCCAGCAGCTTCACAGTGAACCAAGAGACCCAGTACTTC.

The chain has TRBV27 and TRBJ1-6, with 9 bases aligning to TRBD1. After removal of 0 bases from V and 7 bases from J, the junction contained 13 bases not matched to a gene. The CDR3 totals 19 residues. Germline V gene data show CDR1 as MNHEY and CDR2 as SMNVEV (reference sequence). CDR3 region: CASSLSFGFRGQGNSPLHF. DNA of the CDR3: TGTGCCAGCAGTTTATCTTTCGGGTTCCGGGGACAGGGCAATTCACCCCTCCACTTT.

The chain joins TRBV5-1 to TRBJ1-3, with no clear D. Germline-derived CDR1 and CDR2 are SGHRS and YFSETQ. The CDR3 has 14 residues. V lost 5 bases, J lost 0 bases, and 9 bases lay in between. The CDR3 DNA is TGCGCCAGCAGACCGGACCTCTCTGGAAACACCATATATTTT. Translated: CASRPDLSGNTIYF.

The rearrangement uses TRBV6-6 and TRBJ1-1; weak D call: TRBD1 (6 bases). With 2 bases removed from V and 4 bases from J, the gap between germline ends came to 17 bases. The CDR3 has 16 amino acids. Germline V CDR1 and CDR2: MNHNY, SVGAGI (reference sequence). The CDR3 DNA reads TGTGCCAGCAGTTACCACGCAGGGGCAAGCGGCACTGAAGCTTTCTTT. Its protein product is CASSYHAGASGTEAFF.

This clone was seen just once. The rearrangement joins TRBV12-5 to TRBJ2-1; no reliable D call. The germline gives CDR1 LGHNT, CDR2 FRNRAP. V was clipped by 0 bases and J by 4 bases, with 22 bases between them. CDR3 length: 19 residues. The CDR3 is CASGLVEDFGYVAYNEQFF. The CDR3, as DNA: TGTGCTAGTGGTTTGGTAGAAGATTTTGGTTACGTTGCATACAATGAGCAGTTCTTC.

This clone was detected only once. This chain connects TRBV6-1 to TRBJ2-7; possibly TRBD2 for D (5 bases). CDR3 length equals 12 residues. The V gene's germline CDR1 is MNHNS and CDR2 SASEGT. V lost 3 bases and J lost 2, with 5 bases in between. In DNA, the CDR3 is TGTGCCAGCAGTGATAGCGCCTACGAGCAGTACTTC. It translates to CASSDSAYEQYF.

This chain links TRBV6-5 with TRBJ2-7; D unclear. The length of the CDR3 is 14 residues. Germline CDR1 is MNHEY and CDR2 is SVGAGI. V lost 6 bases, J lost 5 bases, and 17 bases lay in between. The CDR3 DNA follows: TGTGCCAGCAGCGCTACGGTTAGCAGGAACGAGCAGTACTTC. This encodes CASSATVSRNEQYF.

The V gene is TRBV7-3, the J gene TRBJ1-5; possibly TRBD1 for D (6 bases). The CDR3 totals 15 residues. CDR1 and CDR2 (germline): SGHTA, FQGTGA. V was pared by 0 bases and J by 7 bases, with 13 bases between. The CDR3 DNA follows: TGTGCCAGCAGCTTAACAGGGGGGCCATCGCAGCCCCAGCATTTT. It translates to CASSLTGGPSQPQHF.

This CDR3 reads CASSTPLGADNGYTF. CDR3 nucleotide sequence: TGTGCCAGCAGCACCCCCTTGGGGGCGGATAATGGCTACACCTTC. The rearrangement uses TRBV9 and TRBJ1-2; D may be TRBD1 (6 bases). Trimming left V 4 bases short and J 6 bases short, with 19 bases between. The CDR3 runs 15 residues. Looked up from germline, CDR1 is SGDLS and CDR2 is YYNGEE. Full variable domain (outside the CDR3, taken from reference TRBV9 and TRBJ1-2): DSGVTQTPKHLITATGQRVTLRCSPRSGDLSVYWYQQSLDQGLQFLIQYYNGEERAKGNILERFSAQQFPDLHSELNLSSLELGDSALYFCASSTPLGADNGYTFGSGTRLTVV.

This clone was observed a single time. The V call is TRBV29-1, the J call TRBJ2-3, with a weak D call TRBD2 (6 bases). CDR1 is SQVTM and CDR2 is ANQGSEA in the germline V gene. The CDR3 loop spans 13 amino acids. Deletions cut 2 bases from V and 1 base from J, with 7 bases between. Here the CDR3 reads CSVESGGTDTQYF. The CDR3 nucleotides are TGCAGCGTTGAATCGGGGGGCACAGATACGCAGTATTTT.

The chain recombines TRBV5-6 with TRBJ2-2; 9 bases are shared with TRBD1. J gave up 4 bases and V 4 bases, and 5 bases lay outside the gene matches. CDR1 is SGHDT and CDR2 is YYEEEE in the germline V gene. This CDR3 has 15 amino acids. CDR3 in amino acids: CASSLGQGGTGELFF. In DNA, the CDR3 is TGTGCCAGCAGCCTGGGACAGGGAGGCACCGGGGAGCTGTTTTTT.